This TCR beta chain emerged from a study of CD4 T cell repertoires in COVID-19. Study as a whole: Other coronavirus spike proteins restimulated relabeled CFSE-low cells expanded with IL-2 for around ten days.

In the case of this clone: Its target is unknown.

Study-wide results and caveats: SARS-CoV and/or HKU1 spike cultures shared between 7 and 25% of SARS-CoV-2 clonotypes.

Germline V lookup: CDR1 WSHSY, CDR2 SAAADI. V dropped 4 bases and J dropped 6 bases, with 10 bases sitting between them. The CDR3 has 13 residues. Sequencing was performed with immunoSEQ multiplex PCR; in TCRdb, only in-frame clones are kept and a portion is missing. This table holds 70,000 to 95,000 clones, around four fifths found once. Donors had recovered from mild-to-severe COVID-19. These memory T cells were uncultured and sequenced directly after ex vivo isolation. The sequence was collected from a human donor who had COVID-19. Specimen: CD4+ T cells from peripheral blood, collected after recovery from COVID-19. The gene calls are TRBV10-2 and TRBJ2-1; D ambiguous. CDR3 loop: CASSGIPGNEQFF. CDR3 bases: TGCGCCAGCAGTGGTATACCAGGCAATGAGCAGTTCTTC.